The sequence of this T cell receptor beta chain was determined in a study of cytomegalovirus exposure and HLA in healthy donors. The study, taken as a whole, reports: Productive status was seen about 90% or about 30% of the time for most TCR beta V segments in an earlier analysis.

The J segment lost 7 bases and the V segment lost 6 bases, leaving 12 bases of the junction unmatched. This CDR3 is built from 14 residues. Per germline, CDR1 SGHNT and CDR2 YYREEE (reference sequence). Comments on this clone: The antigen is unknown.

PCR primers comprised 60 Vbeta and 13 Jbeta primers. Method: immunoSEQ multiplex PCR; TCRdb's copy keeps in-frame clones and lacks some. The sample holds about 180,000 clones; roughly three quarters are singletons and the top ten take about 2.7%. This TCR derives from a male donor in good health and CMV-seronegative. The rearrangement joins TRBV5-4 to TRBJ2-5; TRBD2 matches at 7 bases. The source material was PBMCs. CDR3 coding DNA: TGTGCCAGCACCCTGGGAGGGATCGGGGGGACCCAGTACTTC. Its translation: CASTLGGIGGTQYF.